Listed here is a single T cell receptor (beta chain). The CDR3 has 15 amino acids. Germline V lookup: CDR1 SGHDT, CDR2 YYEEEE. V was clipped by 3 bases and J by 5 bases, with 14 bases between them. The record originates from a study of cytomegalovirus exposure and HLA in healthy donors. The PCR employed 60 Vbeta primers together with 13 Jbeta primers. Generated by immunoSEQ multiplex PCR, the TCRdb table keeps only in-frame clones and is missing some. The sample has over 100,000 clones, and its top ten clones hold 5.5% to 8%. The chain combines TRBV5-6 with TRBJ1-4; D is undetermined. The sample taken for sequencing was PBMCs. This clonotype was sampled from a man aged 35 to 55 in good health and CMV-seropositive. The CDR3 reads CASSSRSITNEKLFF. As DNA, the CDR3 is TGTGCCAGCAGCTCCAGGTCTATCACAAATGAAAAACTGTTTTTT.